This entry describes one T cell receptor (beta chain). The CDR3 is 16 residues long. CDR1 SGHTA and CDR2 FQGNSA come from the germline V gene. Between the trimmed V and J ends, which lost 1 base and 3 bases, there was a span of 16 bases. Profiling relied on immunoSEQ multiplex PCR, and the TCRdb table lists in-frame clones only, not all of them. The sample includes some 140,000 clones, under 95% of them seen just once. This entry is derived from a study of T cell responses to AZD1222 COVID-19 vaccine. The specimen was peripheral blood, collected on day 0 of AZD1222 vaccination. The sequence was collected from an adult in good health. This chain connects TRBV7-2 to TRBJ2-7; a possible D gene is TRBD2 (7 bases). Here the CDR3 DNA reads TGTGCCAGCAGCTTAGAAGGGGGGGGTGGAGGCTACGAGCAGTACTTC. Translating it yields CASSLEGGGGGYEQYF.